This T cell receptor (beta chain) came from a study of shared clonotypes between healthy human individuals. Clones were sequenced by immunoSEQ multiplex PCR, and TCRdb holds only the in-frame ones, with some missing. This repertoire shows some 1.1 million clones, around three quarters found once; its top ten account for 0.89%. Negatively enriched CD4+ T cells were divided by CD45RA into naive and memory. Study outcomes and limitations: Clonotype sharing among donors was thought likely to change with sequencing depth.

Points on this clone: Its antigen is not identified.

The CDR3 consists of 16 residues. The germline V and J ends were trimmed by 4 bases and 0 bases, with 16 bases remaining between them. CDR1 and CDR2 (germline): SGHRS, YFSETQ. The V gene is TRBV5-1, the J gene TRBJ2-5; no clear D gene. This receptor was taken from a man in his late teens or twenties in good health. Some clones in this sample may be carry-over from other donors' samples. Specimen: memory CD4+ T cells from PBMCs. Described subset: CD45RA-negative fraction. The CDR3 nucleotides are TGCGCCAGCAGCCAGTTTGTGGGCGGACACCAAGAGACCCAGTACTTC. Protein product: CASSQFVGGHQETQYF.